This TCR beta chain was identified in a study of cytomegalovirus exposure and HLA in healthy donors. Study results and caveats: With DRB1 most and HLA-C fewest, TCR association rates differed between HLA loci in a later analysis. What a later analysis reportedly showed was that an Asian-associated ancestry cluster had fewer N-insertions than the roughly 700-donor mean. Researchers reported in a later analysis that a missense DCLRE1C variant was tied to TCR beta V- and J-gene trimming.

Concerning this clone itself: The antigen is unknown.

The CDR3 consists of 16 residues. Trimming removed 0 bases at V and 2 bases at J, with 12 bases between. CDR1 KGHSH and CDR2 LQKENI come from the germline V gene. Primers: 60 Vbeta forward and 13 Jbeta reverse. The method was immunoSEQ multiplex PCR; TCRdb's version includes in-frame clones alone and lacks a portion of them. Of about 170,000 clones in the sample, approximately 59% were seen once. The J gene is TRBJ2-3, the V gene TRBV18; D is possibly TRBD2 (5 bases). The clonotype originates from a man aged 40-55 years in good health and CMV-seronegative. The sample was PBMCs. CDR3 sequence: CASSPPSSRTTDTQYF. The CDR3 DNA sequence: TGTGCCAGCTCACCACCCTCTAGCAGAACCACAGATACGCAGTATTTT.